This entry lists 22 T cell receptor beta chains sequenced from one sample in a study of cytomegalovirus exposure and HLA in healthy donors. PCR employed 60 Vbeta and 13 Jbeta primers. The method was immunoSEQ multiplex PCR; TCRdb's version includes in-frame clones alone and lacks a portion of them. The data hold 200,000 to 250,000 clones, with over 80% observed a single time. The sequencing sample was made of PBMCs. Receptor source: a woman aged 40 to 49 in good health and CMV-seropositive.

This chain joins TRBV7-2 and TRBJ1-1; 7 bases map to TRBD1. V was clipped by 4 bases and J by 1 base; unmatched bases: 3. The germline gives CDR1 SGHTA, CDR2 FQGNSA. This CDR3 has 14 residues. The CDR3 DNA reads TGTGCCAGCAGCTGGGGGGACAGGAACACTGAAGCTTTCTTT. Protein: CASSWGDRNTEAFF.

As for this clone: The junction departs from germline at one end; a sequencing error may be responsible. This chain uses TRBV5-1 with TRBJ1-6, with D unclear. CDR3 size: 14 residues. Per the germline V gene, CDR1 is SGHRS and CDR2 is YFSETQ. The DNA for the CDR3 is TGCGCCAGCAGCTTGGATCCCATAAATTCAGCCCTCCACTTT. This encodes CASSLDPINSALHF.

A word on this clone: One end of the junction does not line up with germline, which may come from a read error. The chain uses TRBV7-9 and TRBJ2-2; 9 nucleotides line up with TRBD2. Germline V gives CDR1 SEHNR, CDR2 FQNEAQ (reference sequence). The CDR3 runs to 15 residues. The CDR3 coding sequence is TGTTCCAGCAGCCCAGCGGGACTAGCCACCGGGGAGCTGTTTTTT. Translated: CSSSPAGLATGELFF. Based on the CDR3 plus reference TRBV7-9 and TRBJ2-2, the full variable domain is DTGVSQNPRHKITKRGQNVTFRCDPISEHNRLYWYRQTLGQGPEFLTYFQNEAQLEKSRLLSDRFSAERPKGSFSTLEIQRTEQGDSAMYLCSSSPAGLATGELFFGEGSRLTVL.

The J gene is TRBJ2-1, the V gene TRBV11-3; TRBD2 matches 7 bases. The germline V gene encodes CDR1 SGHNT and CDR2 YENEEA. The trim removed 0 bases at V and 16 bases at J, leaving 27 bases unmatched. This CDR3 comprises 19 residues. CDR3 sequence: CASSLDGWLRTRTSGIHFF. DNA of the CDR3: TGTGCCAGCAGCTTAGATGGGTGGCTCAGGACTAGGACGTCGGGGATCCACTTCTTC.

As regards this clone: The sample holds other DNA sequences that translate to the same CDR3. V gene TRBV7-9 combines with J gene TRBJ2-6; 8 nucleotides align to TRBD1. V lost 3 bases and J lost 4; bases outside the gene matches: 5. This CDR3 has 16 amino acids. Germline V CDR1 and CDR2: SEHNR, FQNEAQ (reference sequence). In DNA form, the CDR3 reads TGTGCCAGCAGCTTTCCCAGGGGGCCGGGGGCCAACGTCCTGACTTTC. As protein: CASSFPRGPGANVLTF.

V gene TRBV10-3 combines with J gene TRBJ1-1; maybe TRBD1 (5 bases). Germline V CDR1 and CDR2: ENHRY, SYGVKD. The CDR3 runs to 13 residues. V shed 0 bases and J shed 7 bases, with 9 bases lying between them. CDR3 protein: CAISESAGFEAFF. The CDR3 nucleotides are TGTGCCATCAGTGAGTCCGCAGGGTTTGAAGCTTTCTTT.

J is TRBJ2-2 and V is TRBV4-2; D is possibly TRBD1 (5 bases). Germline V lookup: CDR1 LGHNA, CDR2 YNFKEQ. This CDR3 is 16 amino acids long. V was pared by 2 bases and J by 0 bases, with 10 bases between. DNA of the CDR3: TGTGCCAGCAGCCAACGGACAAACGCGAACACCGGGGAGCTGTTTTTT. Translation: CASSQRTNANTGELFF.

The chain carries TRBV30 and TRBJ1-6; possibly TRBD1 for D (6 bases). There are 13 residues in the CDR3. Germline CDR1 GTSNPN, CDR2 SVGIG (reference sequence). Trimming took off 5 bases at V and 7 bases at J, with 12 bases between the two ends. The CDR3 loop is CAWGRDTNSPLHF. The CDR3 DNA sequence: TGTGCCTGGGGACGGGACACAAATTCACCCCTCCACTTT. Looking up the rest from reference TRBV30 and TRBJ1-6 gives the full variable domain: SQTIHQWPATLVQPVGSPLSLECTVEGTSNPNLYWYRQAAGRGLQLLFYSVGIGQISSEVPQNLSASRPQDRQFILSSKKLLLSDSGFYLCAWGRDTNSPLHFGNGTRLTVT.

The chain employs TRBV7-3 and TRBJ2-5; 8 nucleotides line up with TRBD2. The DNA end is more similar to TRBJ2-7, so the J call may be wrong. This CDR3 contains 14 residues. Germline CDR1 SGHTA, CDR2 FQGTGA. The chain's CDR3 is CASSSGAGATEQYF. Here the CDR3 DNA reads TGTGCCAGCAGCTCTGGAGCGGGAGCTACCGAGCAGTACTTC.

V and J are TRBV6-5 and TRBJ1-5; D uncertain. V was pared by 6 bases and J by 0 bases, with 6 bases between. CDR1 and CDR2 from the germline V gene are MNHEY and SVGAGI. The length of the CDR3 is 13 residues. CDR3 sequence reads: CASSRGSNQPQHF. As DNA, the CDR3 is TGTGCCAGCAGCCGGGGTAGCAATCAGCCCCAGCATTTT.

This sequence joins TRBV20-1 and TRBJ2-7, with no clear D. This CDR3 region has 11 residues. Germline CDR1 and CDR2: DFQATT and SNEGSKA (reference sequence). The CDR3 DNA sequence: TGCAGCTCAGGTACCAATTACGAGCAGTACTTC. Protein sequence: CSSGTNYEQYF.

The chain joins TRBV10-3 to TRBJ2-5, with 9 positions matching TRBD2. With 0 bases clipped from V and 5 bases from J, the junction kept 7 bases outside the gene matches. Germline V gene sequence: CDR1 ENHRY, CDR2 SYGVKD. The CDR3 covers 16 residues. The CDR3 nucleotides read TGTGCCATCAGTGAGTCGCGCGGGGGGGTCCGGGAGACCCAGTACTTC. Protein product: CAISESRGGVRETQYF.

The chain couples TRBV6-5 to TRBJ2-2; tentatively, D is TRBD2 (5 bases). The CDR3 extends over 12 amino acids. The germline V gene has CDR1 MNHEY and CDR2 SVGAGI. V was pared by 6 bases and J by 7 bases, with 9 bases between. The CDR3 DNA sequence: TGTGCCAGCAGCCTGGGGAGCGGGGAGCTGTTTTTT. This sequence encodes CASSLGSGELFF.

This clone was recorded once. The CDR3 DNA is TGTGCCAGCAGCGCCAGCGGGGAGCTGTTTTTT. Translating gives CASSASGELFF. The rearrangement joins TRBV9 to TRBJ2-2; D gene uncertain. CDR1 SGDLS and CDR2 YYNGEE come from the germline V gene. V was cut by 3 bases and J by 7 bases, with 4 bases left in between. This CDR3 has 11 residues.

V is TRBV7-3 and J is TRBJ1-2; TRBD1 aligns across 7 bases. With 4 bases clipped from V and 7 bases from J, the junction kept 15 bases outside the gene matches. The CDR3 totals 16 residues. Germline V gene sequence: CDR1 SGHTA, CDR2 FQGTGA. The CDR3 DNA sequence: TGTGCCAGCAGCTCCCCCCGACCAGGACAGGAGCCTGGCTACACCTTC. It is translated as CASSSPRPGQEPGYTF.

V and J are TRBV13 and TRBJ2-5, with 13 bases aligning to TRBD2. The CDR3 has 14 residues. The germline CDR1 and CDR2 sequences are PRHDT and FYEKMQ (reference sequence). Unmatched junction bases numbered 8, after V lost 5 bases and J lost 11 bases. Here the CDR3 DNA reads TGTGCCAGCAGCCTTGGACTAGCGGGAGACCAGCAGTACTTC. This encodes CASSLGLAGDQQYF.

This clone appeared once. The CDR3 region is CASSFRVTEAFF. The CDR3, as DNA: TGTGCCAGCAGCTTCAGGGTCACTGAAGCTTTCTTT. The V gene is TRBV5-6, the J gene TRBJ1-1, with a weak D call TRBD1 (5 bases). Trimming cost V 2 bases and J 4 bases, with 6 bases left between them. This CDR3 contains 12 residues. Per germline, CDR1 SGHDT and CDR2 YYEEEE.

The chain joins TRBV2 to TRBJ2-7, with TRBD2 identical over 10 bases. CDR1 is SNHLY and CDR2 is FYNNEI in the germline V gene. CDR3 length: 15 residues. The V and J ends lost 3 bases and 5 bases, in that order; junction bases with no gene match: 7. Written as DNA, the CDR3 is TGTGCCAGCAGTGATGATAGCGGGGGGAACCACGAGCAGTACTTC. Its translation is CASSDDSGGNHEQYF.

The CDR3 here is CASSQDPGRQGHNEQFF. The CDR3 DNA follows: TGCGCCAGCAGCCAAGATCCTGGGAGACAGGGGCACAATGAGCAGTTCTTC. The V gene is TRBV4-1, the J gene TRBJ2-1, with 8 bases fitting TRBD1. Germline V gene sequence: CDR1 MGHRA, CDR2 YSYEKL. Trimming at V came to 0 bases and at J to 5 bases, leaving 9 bases not matched to a gene. The CDR3 is 17 residues long.

This clone turned up a few times. The genes are TRBV5-5 and TRBJ2-7; TRBD1 agrees at 9 bases. J was trimmed by 1 base and V by 4 bases; bases with no gene match: 9. Germline V CDR1 and CDR2: SGHKS, YYEKEE (reference sequence). The CDR3 sequence is 16 residues long. CDR3 residues: CASSAMGGTGSYEQYF. As DNA, the CDR3 is TGTGCCAGCAGCGCGATGGGGGGGACAGGGTCCTACGAGCAGTACTTC. Supplemented by reference TRBV5-5 and TRBJ2-7, the full variable domain reads DAGVTQSPTHLIKTRGQQVTLRCSPISGHKSVSWYQQVLGQGPQFIFQYYEKEERGRGNFPDRFSARQFPNYSSELNVNALLLGDSALYLCASSAMGGTGSYEQYFGPGTRLTVT.

The chain carries TRBV6-6 and TRBJ2-2; 11 nucleotides line up with TRBD2. The ends lost 10 bases at V and 4 bases at J; junction bases unmatched: 5. Germline V gene sequence: CDR1 MNHNY, CDR2 SVGAGI (reference sequence). CDR3 length: 14 residues. Here the CDR3 reads CATSTSGATGELFF. The CDR3 DNA follows: TGTGCCACTTCGACTAGCGGGGCCACCGGGGAGCTGTTTTTT.

The chain is built from TRBV5-1 and TRBJ1-2; 7 bases map to TRBD1. The CDR3 has 15 residues. V trimming: 3 bases; J trimming: 2 bases; junction bases outside the gene matches: 7. In germline, CDR1 is SGHRS, CDR2 YFSETQ. This CDR3 reads CASSSRTGGNYGYTF. The CDR3 nucleotides read TGCGCCAGCAGCTCCCGGACAGGTGGGAACTATGGCTACACCTTC.